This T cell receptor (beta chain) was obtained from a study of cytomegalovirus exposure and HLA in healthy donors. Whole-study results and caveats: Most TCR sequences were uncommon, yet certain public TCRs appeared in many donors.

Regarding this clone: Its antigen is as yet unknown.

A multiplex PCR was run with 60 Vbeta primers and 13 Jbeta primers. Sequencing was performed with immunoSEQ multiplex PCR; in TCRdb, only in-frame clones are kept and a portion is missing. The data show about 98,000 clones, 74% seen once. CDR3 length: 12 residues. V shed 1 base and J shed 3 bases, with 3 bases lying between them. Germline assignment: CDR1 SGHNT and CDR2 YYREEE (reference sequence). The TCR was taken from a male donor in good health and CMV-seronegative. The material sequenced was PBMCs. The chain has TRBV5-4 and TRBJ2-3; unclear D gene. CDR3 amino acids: CASSLITDTQYF. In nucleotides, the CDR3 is TGTGCCAGCAGCTTGATAACAGATACGCAGTATTTT.